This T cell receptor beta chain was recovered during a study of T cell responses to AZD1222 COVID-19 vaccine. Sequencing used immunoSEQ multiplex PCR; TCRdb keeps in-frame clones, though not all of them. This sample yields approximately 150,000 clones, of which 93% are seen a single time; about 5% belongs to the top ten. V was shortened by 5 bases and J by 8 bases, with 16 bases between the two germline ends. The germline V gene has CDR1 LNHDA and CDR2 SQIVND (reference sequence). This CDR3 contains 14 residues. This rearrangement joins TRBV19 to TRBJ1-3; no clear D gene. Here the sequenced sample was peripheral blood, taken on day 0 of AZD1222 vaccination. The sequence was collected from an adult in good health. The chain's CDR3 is CASSDSGRRDTIYF. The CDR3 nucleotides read TGTGCCAGTAGTGATTCGGGCAGGCGCGACACCATATATTTT.